These 7 T cell receptor beta chains came from one sample sequenced in a study of blood T cell repertoires in COVID-19. Assay used: immunoSEQ multiplex PCR; TCRdb lists only in-frame clones, some missing. The table has some 150,000 clones, less than 90% seen once. The specimen was peripheral blood. The receptor set was obtained from a woman in her seventies with acute or convalescent COVID-19.

CDR3 in amino acids: CARGTGNTGELFF. CDR3 DNA: TGTGCCAGGGGGACAGGGAACACCGGGGAGCTGTTTTTT. The chain couples TRBV6-5 to TRBJ2-2, with 8 nucleotides matching TRBD1. The CDR3 is 13 amino acids. J lost 1 base, V lost 9 bases, and 1 base had no gene match. Germline V gene sequence: CDR1 MNHEY, CDR2 SVGAGI.

The chain employs TRBV7-9 and TRBJ1-5; TRBD1 is a possible D gene (6 bases). V was cut by 5 bases and J by 3 bases, with 20 bases left in between. CDR1 and CDR2 from the germline V gene are SEHNR and FQNEAQ (reference sequence). The CDR3 length is 17 residues. This CDR3 reads CASSPAGASRINQPQHF. For the CDR3, the DNA is TGTGCCAGCAGCCCCGCGGGGGCGTCCCGGATCAATCAGCCCCAGCATTTT.

The V call is TRBV19, the J call TRBJ2-6; 7 nucleotides match TRBD1. CDR1 LNHDA and CDR2 SQIVND come from the germline V gene (reference sequence). Trimming cost V 7 bases and J 0 bases; bases outside gene matches: 9. CDR3 length: 17 amino acids. The CDR3 sequence is CASKGTATLSGANVLTF. CDR3 bases: TGTGCCAGTAAGGGGACAGCGACCCTCTCTGGGGCCAACGTCCTGACTTTC.

The V gene is TRBV18, the J gene TRBJ2-3, with D uncertain. The CDR3 has 16 amino acids. Trimming shortened V by 0 bases and J by 2 bases, and 12 bases separated the two germline ends. The V gene's germline CDR1 is KGHSH and CDR2 LQKENI. This chain's CDR3 is CASSPPRTTNTDTQYF. DNA of the CDR3: TGTGCCAGCTCACCACCCAGAACAACGAACACAGATACGCAGTATTTT. Combining the CDR3 with reference TRBV18 and TRBJ2-3 gives the whole variable domain NAGVMQNPRHLVRRRGQEARLRCSPMKGHSHVYWYRQLPEEGLKFMVYLQKENIIDESGMPKERFSAEFPKEGPSILRIQQVVRGDSAAYFCASSPPRTTNTDTQYFGPGTRLTVL.

The rearrangement uses TRBV30 and TRBJ2-3; 8 bases are shared with TRBD2. Germline CDR1 and CDR2: GTSNPN and SVGIG (reference sequence). V trimming: 4 bases; J trimming: 4 bases; junction bases outside the gene matches: 10. The CDR3 spans 15 residues. The CDR3 nucleotides read TGTGCCTGGACCACTAGCGGAGCATGTCCAGATACGCAGTATTTT. Protein sequence: CAWTTSGACPDTQYF. Based on the CDR3 plus reference TRBV30 and TRBJ2-3, the full variable domain is SQTIHQWPATLVQPVGSPLSLECTVEGTSNPNLYWYRQAAGRGLQLLFYSVGIGQISSEVPQNLSASRPQDRQFILSSKKLLLSDSGFYLCAWTTSGACPDTQYFGPGTRLTVL.

This clone showed up just once. As DNA, the CDR3 is TGTGCCAGCTCACCTACTAGCGGGGGGGCCGGCCTCGGCAATGAGCAGTTCTTC. Protein: CASSPTSGGAGLGNEQFF. The chain has TRBV18 and TRBJ2-1; TRBD2 aligns across 13 bases. This CDR3 comprises 18 residues. V was clipped by 3 bases and J by 6 bases; unmatched bases: 11. The germline V gene encodes CDR1 KGHSH and CDR2 LQKENI.

This clone has only a few counts. The J gene is TRBJ2-1, the V gene TRBV7-2; 9 bases align to TRBD1. Germline CDR1 is SGHTA and CDR2 is FQGNSA. The CDR3 length is 16 residues. V lost 5 bases, J lost 4 bases, and 9 bases stayed unmatched. The CDR3 coding sequence is TGTGCCAGCAGCCCATACCGGGACAGGGATTACAATGAGCAGTTCTTC. It encodes CASSPYRDRDYNEQFF.